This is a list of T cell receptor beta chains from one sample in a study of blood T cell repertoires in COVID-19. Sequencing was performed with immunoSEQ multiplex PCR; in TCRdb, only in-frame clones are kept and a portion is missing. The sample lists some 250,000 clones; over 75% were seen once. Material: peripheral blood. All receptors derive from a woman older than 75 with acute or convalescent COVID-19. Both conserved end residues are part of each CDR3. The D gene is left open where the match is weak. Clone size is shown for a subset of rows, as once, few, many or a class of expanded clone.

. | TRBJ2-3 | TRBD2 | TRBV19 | CASRRLAGGPDTQYF | TGTGCCAGTAGGCGGCTAGCGGGAGGTCCAGATACGCAGTATTTT
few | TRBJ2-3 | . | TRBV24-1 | CATEGTDTQYF | TGTGCCACGGAGGGAACGGATACGCAGTATTTT
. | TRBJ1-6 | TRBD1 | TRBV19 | CASSSRGDSYNSPLHF | TGTGCCAGTAGTTCCAGGGGGGACTCCTATAATTCACCCCTCCACTTT
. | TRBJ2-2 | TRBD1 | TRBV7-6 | CASSQGQGVVGELFF | TGTGCCAGCAGCCAGGGACAGGGGGTTGTCGGGGAGCTGTTTTTT
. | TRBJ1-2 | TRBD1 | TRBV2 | CASSDPAGQGRNGYTF | TGTGCCAGCAGTGACCCGGCGGGACAGGGTAGGAATGGCTACACCTTC
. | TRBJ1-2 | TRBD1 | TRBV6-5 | CASRRTGTGEGGYTF | TGTGCCAGCAGGAGAACCGGGACAGGGGAGGGCGGCTACACCTTC
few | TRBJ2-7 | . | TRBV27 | CASSSPGTTYEQYF | TGTGCCAGCAGTTCCCCCGGGACAACCTACGAGCAGTACTTC
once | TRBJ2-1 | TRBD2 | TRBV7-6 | CASSRLAGASNEQFF | TGTGCCAGCAGCCGGCTAGCGGGAGCCTCCAATGAGCAGTTCTTC
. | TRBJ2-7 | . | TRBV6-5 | CASSTTGLKRVEYF | TGTGCCAGCAGTACAACAGGCCTCAAGAGAGTGGAGTACTTC
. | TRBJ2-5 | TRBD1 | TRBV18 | CASSPKDRGGWETQYF | TGTGCCAGCTCACCTAAGGACAGGGGCGGTTGGGAGACCCAGTACTTC
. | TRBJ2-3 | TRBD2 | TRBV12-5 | CASGLVLAGGVVDTQYF | TGTGCTAGTGGTTTGGTACTAGCGGGGGGGGTTGTAGATACGCAGTATTTT
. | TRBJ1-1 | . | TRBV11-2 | CASSFAALGNTEAFF | TGTGCCAGCAGCTTTGCTGCACTAGGGAACACTGAAGCTTTCTTT
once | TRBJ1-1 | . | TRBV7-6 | CASSLGSSVGNTEAFF | TGTGCCAGCAGCTTAGGGTCTAGCGTGGGGAACACTGAAGCTTTCTTT
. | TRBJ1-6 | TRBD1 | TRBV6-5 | CASSYDRDSPLHF | TGTGCCAGCAGTTACGACAGGGACTCACCCCTCCACTTT
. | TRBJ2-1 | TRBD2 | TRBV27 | CASSFVAGGPQNEQFF | TGTGCCAGCAGTTTTGTGGCGGGAGGGCCACAGAATGAGCAGTTCTTC
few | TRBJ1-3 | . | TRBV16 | CASSARGGSGNTIYF | TGTGCCAGCAGCGCCCGGGGGGGCAGTGGAAACACCATATATTTT
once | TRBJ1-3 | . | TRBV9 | CASSYRAGNTIYF | TGTGCCAGCAGCTACAGGGCTGGAAACACCATATATTTT
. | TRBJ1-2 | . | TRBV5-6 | CASSLNRKYGYTF | TGTGCCAGCAGTTTGAACAGGAAGTATGGCTACACCTTC
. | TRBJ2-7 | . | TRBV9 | CASSVGGLLAYEQYF | TGTGCCAGCAGCGTAGGCGGTCTACTTGCCTACGAGCAGTACTTC
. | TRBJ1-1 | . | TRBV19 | CASSIDRTVEAFF | TGTGCCAGTAGTATAGATAGAACAGTTGAAGCTTTCTTT
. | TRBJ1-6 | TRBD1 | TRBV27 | CASSFSTGGNSPLHF | TGTGCCAGCAGTTTCTCGACAGGGGGAAATTCACCCCTCCACTTT
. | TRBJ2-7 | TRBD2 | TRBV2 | CASRTGTSGGRGYEQYF | TGTGCCAGCAGGACCGGGACTAGCGGGGGTCGGGGTTACGAGCAGTACTTC
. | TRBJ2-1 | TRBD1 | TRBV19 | CASSIAFGTGVSYNEQFF | TGTGCCAGTAGTATAGCATTCGGGACAGGGGTCTCCTACAATGAGCAGTTCTTC
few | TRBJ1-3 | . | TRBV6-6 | CASTGPGGNTIYF | TGTGCCAGCACAGGGCCAGGGGGAAACACCATATATTTT
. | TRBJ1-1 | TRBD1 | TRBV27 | CASRLNRDRGNEAFF | TGTGCCAGCAGACTGAACCGGGACAGAGGAAATGAAGCTTTCTTT
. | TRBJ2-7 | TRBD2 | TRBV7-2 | CASSLATVLYGRAAYEQYF | TGTGCCAGCAGCTTAGCGACCGTTTTGTACGGGAGGGCAGCCTACGAGCAGTACTTC
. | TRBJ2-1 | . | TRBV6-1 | CASSDRSYVEMMYEQFF | TGTGCCAGCAGTGACCGGTCTTATGTGGAGATGATGTATGAGCAGTTCTTC
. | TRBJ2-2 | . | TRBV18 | CASSPNKNTGELFF | TGTGCCAGCTCACCGAACAAGAACACCGGGGAGCTGTTTTTT
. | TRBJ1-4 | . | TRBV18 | CASSPVEGHGEKLFF | TGTGCCAGCTCCCCCGTGGAGGGGCATGGTGAAAAACTGTTTTTT
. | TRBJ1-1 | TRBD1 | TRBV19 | CASSIGRQGGGTEAFF | TGTGCCAGTAGTATCGGAAGACAGGGGGGAGGCACTGAAGCTTTCTTT
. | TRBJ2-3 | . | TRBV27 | CASSFAGNTDTQYF | TGTGCCAGCAGTTTCGCCGGGAACACAGATACGCAGTATTTT
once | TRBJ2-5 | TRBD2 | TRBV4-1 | CASSQEQRGAGGQETQYF | TGCGCCAGCAGCCAAGAACAACGAGGGGCGGGGGGACAAGAGACCCAGTACTTC
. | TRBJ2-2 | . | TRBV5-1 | CASSLAASANTGELFF | TGCGCCAGCAGCTTGGCGGCTAGCGCAAACACCGGGGAGCTGTTTTTT
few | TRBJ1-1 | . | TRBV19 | CASRKGEYGMNTEAFF | TGTGCCAGTAGGAAGGGGGAATATGGAATGAACACTGAAGCTTTCTTT
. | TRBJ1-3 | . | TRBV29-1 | CSSRNIGNTIYF | TGCAGCTCTAGGAACATAGGAAACACCATATATTTT
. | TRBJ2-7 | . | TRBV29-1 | CSVERYRGYEQYF | TGCAGCGTTGAGAGGTATCGGGGCTACGAGCAGTACTTC
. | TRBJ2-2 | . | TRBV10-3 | CAISESHSTGELFF | TGTGCCATCAGTGAGTCGCACAGCACCGGGGAGCTGTTTTTT
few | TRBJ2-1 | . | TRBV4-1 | CASSQAGTFSYNEQFF | TGCGCCAGCAGCCAGGCCGGGACTTTTTCCTACAATGAGCAGTTCTTC
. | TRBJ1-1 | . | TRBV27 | CASRLTPYTEAFF | TGTGCCAGCAGGCTTACACCTTACACTGAAGCTTTCTTT
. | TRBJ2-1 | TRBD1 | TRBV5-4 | CASSGGQGANEQFF | TGTGCCAGCAGCGGGGGACAGGGTGCGAATGAGCAGTTCTTC
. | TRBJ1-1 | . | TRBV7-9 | CASSLEGGAFF | TGTGCCAGCAGCTTAGAGGGAGGAGCTTTCTTT
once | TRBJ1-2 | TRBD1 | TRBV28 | CASSPGQRSGYTF | TGTGCCAGCAGTCCGGGACAGCGCTCCGGCTACACCTTC
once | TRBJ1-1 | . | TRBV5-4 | CASSLGAGYNTEAFF | TGTGCCAGCAGCTTAGGGGCCGGGTATAACACTGAAGCTTTCTTT